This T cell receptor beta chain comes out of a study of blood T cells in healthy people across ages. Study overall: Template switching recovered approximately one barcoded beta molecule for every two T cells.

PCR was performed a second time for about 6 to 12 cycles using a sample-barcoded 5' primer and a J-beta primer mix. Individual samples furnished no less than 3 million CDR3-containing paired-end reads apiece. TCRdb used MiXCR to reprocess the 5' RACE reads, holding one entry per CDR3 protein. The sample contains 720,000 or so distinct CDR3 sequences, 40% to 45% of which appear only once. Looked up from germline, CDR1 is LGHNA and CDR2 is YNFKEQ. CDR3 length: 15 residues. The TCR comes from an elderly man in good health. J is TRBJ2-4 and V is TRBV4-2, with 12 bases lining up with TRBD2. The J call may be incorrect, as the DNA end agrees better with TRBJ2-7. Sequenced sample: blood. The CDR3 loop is CASSQGGTSGYEQYF. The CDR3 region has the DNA TGTGCCAGCAGCCAAGGCGGGACTAGCGGGTACGAGCAGTACTTC.